These 24 T cell receptor beta chains were sequenced from one sample in a study of Graves' ophthalmopathy and Graves' hyperthyroidism. Amplification of the TCR beta CDR3 regions used RNA transcripts (as template). RT-PCR with HTBI primers came first, then second-round multiplex PCR. Each CDR3 protein is one row after TCRdb ran MiXCR on the multiplex PCR reads. This repertoire shows a few hundred thousand distinct CDR3 sequences, less than 20% found once; its top ten account for roughly 7%. The sample taken for sequencing was peripheral blood. These receptors were obtained from a woman between 18 and 29 years old with stable Graves' hyperthyroidism.

This clonotype was counted a few times. The genes are TRBV11-2 and TRBJ2-7; D uncertain. The CDR3 covers 15 residues. Germline assignment: CDR1 SGHAT and CDR2 FQNNGV. Trimming took off 0 bases at V and 3 bases at J, with 12 bases between the two ends. CDR3 region: CASSLEATPRYEQYF. In DNA form, the CDR3 reads TGTGCCAGCAGCTTAGAGGCTACACCCCGCTACGAGCAGTACTTC.

The sample holds many counts of this clonotype. V usage is TRBV6-2 or TRBV6-3 and J usage is TRBJ1-2; D not resolved. The V gene lost 3 bases and the J gene lost 8 bases, with 7 bases spanning the gap. CDR3 length: 11 amino acids. Looked up from germline, CDR1 is MNHEY and CDR2 is SVGEGT. The CDR3 sequence: CASSYRQGYTF. The CDR3 region has the DNA TGTGCCAGCAGTTATCGGCAGGGCTACACCTTC.

This clonotype showed up just a few times. The chain links TRBV20-1 to TRBJ2-7; D perhaps matches TRBD1 (6 bases). Germline lookup yields CDR1 DFQATT and CDR2 SNEGSKA (reference sequence). This CDR3 contains 15 residues. V lost 3 bases to trimming and J lost 2 bases, with 17 bases between them. The CDR3 DNA sequence: TGCAGTGCTAGTACGGGTCCGGGACATACCTACGAGCAGTACTTC. It yields the protein CSASTGPGHTYEQYF.

At least ten counts were recorded for this clonotype. This sequence joins TRBV24-1 and TRBJ1-5; unclear D gene. Trimming removed 9 bases from V and 2 bases from J, with 13 bases in between. This CDR3 region has 14 residues. Germline V gene lookup returns CDR1 KGHDR and CDR2 SFDVKD. The CDR3 region is CATSPSGGNQPQHF. The CDR3 nucleotides read TGTGCCACCTCCCCTTCGGGAGGCAATCAGCCCCAGCATTTT.

This clonotype was detected only a few times. The V gene is TRBV20-1, the J gene TRBJ2-7; D possibly corresponds to TRBD2 (5 bases). The CDR3 is 16 residues long. The germline V and J ends were trimmed by 1 base and 0 bases, with 16 bases remaining between them. Germline values: CDR1 DFQATT, CDR2 SNEGSKA (reference sequence). This CDR3 reads CSARVPGSGSSYEQYF. In DNA form, the CDR3 reads TGCAGTGCTAGAGTTCCGGGGAGCGGTAGCTCCTACGAGCAGTACTTC.

This clonotype was recorded at least ten times. V usage is TRBV10-1 and J usage is TRBJ2-7; TRBD2 matches 7 bases. Per the germline V gene, CDR1 is WNHNN and CDR2 is SYGVQD (reference sequence). CDR3 length: 14 amino acids. After removal of 3 bases from V and 6 bases from J, the junction contained 8 bases not matched to a gene. CDR3 residues: CASSDQRGGSEQYF. CDR3 DNA: TGCGCCAGCAGTGATCAGCGGGGAGGGTCCGAGCAGTACTTC.

This clonotype has ten or more counts. This chain connects TRBV6-2 or TRBV6-3 to TRBJ2-5, with 8 bases that match TRBD1. Germline CDR1 MNHEY, CDR2 SVGEGT. The CDR3 extends over 15 amino acids. V lost 3 bases and J lost 2; bases outside the gene matches: 5. The CDR3 loop reads CASSYGTGPQETQYF. In nucleotides, the CDR3 is TGTGCCAGCAGTTATGGGACAGGCCCACAAGAGACCCAGTACTTC.

This clonotype was observed at least ten times. This chain connects TRBV11-2 to TRBJ1-2, with TRBD1 matching over 9 bases. The CDR3 has 16 amino acids. CDR1 and CDR2 (germline): SGHAT, FQNNGV. V shed 0 bases and J 0 bases; nucleotides not matched to a gene: 2. CDR3 region: CASSLEGTGTNYGYTF. CDR3 nucleotides: TGTGCCAGCAGCTTAGAAGGGACAGGGACTAACTATGGCTACACCTTC.

This clonotype occurred many times. V is TRBV12-3 or TRBV12-4 and J is TRBJ1-4; 8 bases map to TRBD1. V shed 5 bases, J shed 6 bases, and the junction held 8 bases outside the gene matches. This CDR3 spans 15 amino acids. The DNA of the CDR3 is TGTGCCAGCAGTCACGGACAGGGTCGGGATGAAAAACTGTTTTTT. Protein: CASSHGQGRDEKLFF.

There are a few counts of this clonotype. This chain connects TRBV14 to TRBJ1-1, with a possible D match to TRBD1 (6 bases). This CDR3 has 15 amino acids. V shed 6 bases and J shed 0 bases, with 14 bases lying between them. CDR1 is SGHDN and CDR2 is FVKESK in the germline V gene. The CDR3 loop is CASSKITGMNTEAFF. CDR3 nucleotides: TGTGCCAGCAGTAAAATCACAGGGATGAACACTGAAGCTTTCTTT.

This clonotype came up many times. The chain joins TRBV19 to TRBJ1-2; D is undetermined. CDR1 and CDR2 (germline): LNHDA, SQIVND (reference sequence). V shed 5 bases and J shed 8 bases, with 12 bases lying between them. The CDR3 sequence is 12 residues long. CDR3: CASSLPDWGYTF. The CDR3 DNA is TGTGCCAGTAGTCTTCCGGACTGGGGCTACACCTTC.

The sample holds many counts of this clonotype. The chain couples TRBV6-2 or TRBV6-3 to TRBJ2-2; no clear D gene. The CDR3 is 14 amino acids. Trimming stripped 2 bases from V and 1 base from J, with 5 bases between. Germline V gene sequence: CDR1 MNHEY, CDR2 SVGEGT. CDR3 in DNA: TGTGCCAGCAGTTACCCTCGGAACACCGGGGAGCTGTTTTTT. It yields the protein CASSYPRNTGELFF.

There are a few counts of this clonotype. The chain is built from TRBV19 and TRBJ2-3, with 11 bases fitting TRBD2. The CDR3 length is 15 residues. J gave up 2 bases and V 6 bases, and 4 bases lay outside the gene matches. CDR1 is LNHDA and CDR2 is SQIVND in the germline V gene (reference sequence). The CDR3 coding sequence is TGTGCCAGTAGGACTAGCGGGGCTTACACAGATACGCAGTATTTT. This codes for CASRTSGAYTDTQYF. The complete variable domain, with remaining parts taken from reference TRBV19 and TRBJ2-3, reads DGGITQSPKYLFRKEGQNVTLSCEQNLNHDAMYWYRQDPGQGLRLIYYSQIVNDFQKGDIAEGYSVSREKKESFPLTVTSAQKNPTAFYLCASRTSGAYTDTQYFGPGTRLTVL.

This clonotype was counted at least ten times. V is TRBV20-1 and J is TRBJ1-1; no definite D call. Trimming removed 3 bases from V and 5 bases from J, with 13 bases in between. The length of the CDR3 is 13 residues. Germline V gene data show CDR1 as DFQATT and CDR2 as SNEGSKA (reference sequence). The CDR3 DNA reads as TGCAGTGCTAGTCGGAAGGGTGAGACTGAAGCTTTCTTT. It is translated as CSASRKGETEAFF.

This clonotype was seen ten or more times. The chain links TRBV6-4 to TRBJ2-7; D call uncertain. The V end lost 2 bases, the J end lost 2 bases, and 19 bases lay between the germline ends. This CDR3 has 17 residues. CDR1 MRHNA and CDR2 SNTAGT come from the germline V gene. The CDR3 coding sequence is TGTGCCAGCAGTGACCCACCTATGAGACTCACTACCTACGAGCAGTACTTC. It specifies CASSDPPMRLTTYEQYF.

This clonotype was observed at least ten times. The J gene is TRBJ1-1, the V gene TRBV6-1, with D unclear. The CDR3 is made up of 9 amino acids. V was pared by 10 bases and J by 11 bases, with 11 bases between. The germline V gene has CDR1 MNHNS and CDR2 SASEGT. CDR3 in amino acids: CANPVEAFF. The CDR3 region has the DNA TGTGCCAACCCGGTGGAGGCTTTCTTT.

The chain employs TRBV7-9 and TRBJ1-2, with 10 bases identical to TRBD1. CDR3 size: 15 residues. J lost 8 bases, V lost 3 bases, and 9 bases had no gene match. Germline V gene data show CDR1 as SEHNR and CDR2 as FQNEAQ (reference sequence). The CDR3 region is CASSFTRDRGRGYTF. The CDR3 coding sequence is TGTGCCAGCAGCTTCACCCGTGACAGGGGGCGAGGCTACACCTTC.

There are many counts of this clonotype. V and J are TRBV12-3 or TRBV12-4 and TRBJ2-5; D gene ambiguous. Trimming took 6 bases from V and 7 from J, leaving 9 bases between them. This CDR3 region has 11 residues. CDR3 protein: CASSIGGTQYF. CDR3 bases: TGTGCCAGCAGCATCGGTGGGACCCAGTACTTC.

The sample holds many counts of this clonotype. CDR3 DNA sequence: TGCAGTGCTCCCGCCGGGGGCAGGCCCTCCTTGGATTCACCCCTCCACTTT. Translating it yields CSAPAGGRPSLDSPLHF. This chain connects TRBV20-1 to TRBJ1-6, with a possible D match to TRBD1 (6 bases). V was clipped by 5 bases and J by 8 bases, with 25 bases between them. This CDR3 region has 17 residues. The V gene's germline CDR1 is DFQATT and CDR2 SNEGSKA (reference sequence).

This clonotype was observed many times. The V gene is TRBV27, the J gene TRBJ1-5; D might be TRBD1 (5 bases). CDR1 and CDR2 from the germline V gene are MNHEY and SMNVEV (reference sequence). V gave up 7 bases and J gave up 5 bases, with 15 bases separating them. This CDR3 comprises 14 residues. CDR3 nucleotides: TGTGCCAGCACCATCCGGGGCTTTTATCAGCCCCAGCATTTT. It yields the protein CASTIRGFYQPQHF.

This clonotype was seen repeatedly, ten times or more. This rearrangement joins TRBV7-6 to TRBJ2-5; 7 nucleotides align to TRBD2. The germline V gene has CDR1 SGHVS and CDR2 FNYEAQ. V was pared by 6 bases and J by 0 bases, with 7 bases of the junction left unmatched. This CDR3 spans 15 amino acids. The CDR3 is CASSSLAGNQETQYF. The CDR3 DNA sequence: TGTGCCAGCAGTTCCTTAGCGGGTAACCAAGAGACCCAGTACTTC.

Many counts were recorded for this clonotype. The chain joins TRBV4-1 to TRBJ2-7; 9 bases match TRBD1. In germline, CDR1 is MGHRA, CDR2 YSYEKL. V shed 4 bases and J 2 bases; nucleotides not matched to a gene: 6. The CDR3 is 15 residues long. The CDR3 DNA follows: TGCGCCAGCAGCCGGACAGGGGCTGACACCTACGAGCAGTACTTC. Translated: CASSRTGADTYEQYF.

This clonotype was seen ten or more times. The chain employs TRBV5-1 and TRBJ1-2; D remains ambiguous. Trimming stripped 0 bases from V and 4 bases from J, with 10 bases between. CDR1 SGHRS and CDR2 YFSETQ come from the germline V gene. This CDR3 region has 14 residues. Written as DNA, the CDR3 is TGCGCCAGCAGCTTGGGACGCGACCCCTATGGCTACACCTTC. It yields the protein CASSLGRDPYGYTF. The variable domain in full, with the rest retrieved from reference TRBV5-1 and TRBJ1-2, is KAGVTQTPRYLIKTRGQQVTLSCSPISGHRSVSWYQQTPGQGLQFLFEYFSETQRNKGNFPGRFSGRQFSNSRSEMNVSTLELGDSALYLCASSLGRDPYGYTFGSGTRLTVV.

This clonotype came up a few times. The chain links TRBV9 to TRBJ1-3; D not certain. The V gene's germline CDR1 is SGDLS and CDR2 YYNGEE. V dropped 0 bases and J dropped 5 bases, with 9 bases sitting between them. This CDR3 has 14 amino acids. The CDR3 here is CASSVGLPRNTIYF. The CDR3 nucleotides read TGTGCCAGCAGCGTAGGGCTCCCGCGAAACACCATATATTTT. Full variable domain (remainder filled in from reference TRBV9 and TRBJ1-3): DSGVTQTPKHLITATGQRVTLRCSPRSGDLSVYWYQQSLDQGLQFLIQYYNGEERAKGNILERFSAQQFPDLHSELNLSSLELGDSALYFCASSVGLPRNTIYFGEGSWLTVV.